This T cell receptor (beta chain) was recovered during a study of T cell clonotyping in hematopoietic cell transplantation. Whole-study results and caveats: Pathologically expanded recipient clonotypes increased progressively from day 30 to day 180 as diversity fell. No sorting was done, leaving CD4 and CD8 contributions mixed. Higher Inverse Simpson Index values in graft donor and pretransplant recipient predicted broader posttransplant TCR diversity. Few recipient clonotypes overlapped donors; over 95% were de novo at given depth.

The CDR3 runs 15 residues. Trimming cost V 5 bases and J 4 bases; bases outside gene matches: 11. Germline CDR1 MDHEN, CDR2 SYDVKM. With regard to this clone: The antigen remains unidentified.

Produced via immunoSEQ multiplex PCR; TCRdb's table is partial and in-frame only. This table has 55,000 to 70,000 clones, around 94% appearing once. The sample consisted of peripheral blood mononuclear cells. The rearrangement uses TRBV28 and TRBJ2-7, with TRBD1 identical over 7 bases. This clonotype originated in a man aged 50 to 60 in good health. Some clones in this sample may be carry-over from other donors' samples. Here the CDR3 reads CASSPSQGLGYEQYF. The CDR3 DNA reads TGTGCCAGCAGTCCGTCACAGGGGCTCGGGTACGAGCAGTACTTC.